This is a list of T cell receptor beta chains from one sample in a study of Graves' ophthalmopathy and Graves' hyperthyroidism. TCRdb analysed the multiplex PCR reads with MiXCR anew, one entry per CDR3 protein. This table holds 500,000 to 800,000 distinct CDR3 sequences, roughly 41% found once. The source material was peripheral blood. Every receptor here comes from an adult man with Graves' ophthalmopathy. Both conserved end residues are part of each CDR3. The D gene is left open where the match is weak. The size of a clone is reported for some rows only, either as once, few or many, or as a class for expanded clones.

clone size: many
J gene: TRBJ1-2
D gene: TRBD1
V gene: TRBV6-6
CDR3 DNA: TGTGCCAGCAGACCCGGGACAGGGCACGGCTACACCTTC
CDR3 protein: CASRPGTGHGYTF

clone size: many
J gene: TRBJ1-6
D gene: TRBD1
V gene: TRBV7-8
CDR3 DNA: TGTGCCACTTCCGGGACAGCTAATTCACCCCTCCACTTT
CDR3 protein: CATSGTANSPLHF

clone size: few
J gene: TRBJ2-6
D gene: .
V gene: TRBV2
CDR3 DNA: TGTGCCAGCAGTATTGCGGGACACTTCTCTGGGGCCAACGTCCTGACTTTC
CDR3 protein: CASSIAGHFSGANVLTF

clone size: .
J gene: TRBJ1-2
D gene: TRBD1
V gene: TRBV29-1
CDR3 DNA: TGCAGTCCGGGACAGCCGAACTATGGCTACACCTTC
CDR3 protein: CSPGQPNYGYTF

clone size: many
J gene: TRBJ1-4
D gene: TRBD1
V gene: TRBV9
CDR3 DNA: TGTGCCAGCAGCGTAGATCCGACAGGGCTGGCTAATGAAAAACTGTTTTTT
CDR3 protein: CASSVDPTGLANEKLFF

clone size: many
J gene: TRBJ1-1
D gene: .
V gene: TRBV2
CDR3 DNA: TGTGCCAGCACTAACAGGATCACTGAAGCTTTCTTT
CDR3 protein: CASTNRITEAFF

clone size: .
J gene: TRBJ2-7
D gene: TRBD1
V gene: TRBV4-3
CDR3 DNA: TGCGCCAGCAGCGCGGGACAGGGTTTTGTCGACGAGCAGTACTTC
CDR3 protein: CASSAGQGFVDEQYF

clone size: .
J gene: TRBJ1-2
D gene: TRBD1
V gene: TRBV27
CDR3 DNA: TGTGCCAGCAGTCAGACAGGGAATGGCTACACCTTC
CDR3 protein: CASSQTGNGYTF

clone size: .
J gene: TRBJ2-5
D gene: .
V gene: TRBV11-2
CDR3 DNA: TGTGCCAGCAGCGTTGAGTGGCTGACAAAAGAGACCCAGTACTTC
CDR3 protein: CASSVEWLTKETQYF

clone size: .
J gene: TRBJ2-7
D gene: .
V gene: TRBV25-1
CDR3 DNA: TGTGCCAGCAGTGAACGGGGGGCGCGACCCTACGAGCAGTACTTC
CDR3 protein: CASSERGARPYEQYF

clone size: .
J gene: TRBJ2-7
D gene: TRBD2
V gene: TRBV24-1
CDR3 DNA: TGTGCCACCAGTTTCGTCGAGGCGGGGGGGTACTACGAGCAGTACTTC
CDR3 protein: CATSFVEAGGYYEQYF

clone size: .
J gene: TRBJ1-1
D gene: .
V gene: TRBV12-3/TRBV12-4
CDR3 DNA: TGTGCCAGCAGGATGGGGGGGGCGCGGGGCACTGAAGCTTTCTTT
CDR3 protein: CASRMGGARGTEAFF

clone size: many
J gene: TRBJ1-2
D gene: .
V gene: TRBV20-1
CDR3 DNA: TGCAGTGCTAGAGAGGTAACAGGGAATCATGGCTACACCTTC
CDR3 protein: CSAREVTGNHGYTF

clone size: few
J gene: TRBJ1-6
D gene: .
V gene: TRBV3-1
CDR3 DNA: TGTGCCAGCAGCGCCGGGCCCCTGGCCCTCCACTTT
CDR3 protein: CASSAGPLALHF

clone size: .
J gene: TRBJ1-1
D gene: .
V gene: TRBV29-1
CDR3 DNA: TGCAGCGTCGCGCAGGGTGAGGGAACTGAAGCTTTCTTT
CDR3 protein: CSVAQGEGTEAFF

clone size: .
J gene: TRBJ2-2
D gene: .
V gene: TRBV7-9
CDR3 DNA: TGTGCCAGCAGCCTAGGACGTACCGCGGGCACCGGGGAGCTGTTTTTT
CDR3 protein: CASSLGRTAGTGELFF

clone size: many
J gene: TRBJ2-5
D gene: .
V gene: TRBV12-3/TRBV12-4
CDR3 DNA: TGTGCCAGCAGTGACCGACAGGTCAAAGAGACCCAGTACTTC
CDR3 protein: CASSDRQVKETQYF